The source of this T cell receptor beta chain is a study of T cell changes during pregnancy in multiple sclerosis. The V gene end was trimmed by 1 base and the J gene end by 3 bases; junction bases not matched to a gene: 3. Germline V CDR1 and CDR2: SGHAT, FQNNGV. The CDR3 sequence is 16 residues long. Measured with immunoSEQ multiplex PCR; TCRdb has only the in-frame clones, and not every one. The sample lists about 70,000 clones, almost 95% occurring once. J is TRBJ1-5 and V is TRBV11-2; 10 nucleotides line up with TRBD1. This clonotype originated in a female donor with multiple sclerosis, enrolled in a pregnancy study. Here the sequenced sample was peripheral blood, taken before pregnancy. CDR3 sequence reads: CASSLGGQGHNQPQHF. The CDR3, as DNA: TGTGCCAGCAGCTTAGGGGGACAGGGGCACAATCAGCCCCAGCATTTT.